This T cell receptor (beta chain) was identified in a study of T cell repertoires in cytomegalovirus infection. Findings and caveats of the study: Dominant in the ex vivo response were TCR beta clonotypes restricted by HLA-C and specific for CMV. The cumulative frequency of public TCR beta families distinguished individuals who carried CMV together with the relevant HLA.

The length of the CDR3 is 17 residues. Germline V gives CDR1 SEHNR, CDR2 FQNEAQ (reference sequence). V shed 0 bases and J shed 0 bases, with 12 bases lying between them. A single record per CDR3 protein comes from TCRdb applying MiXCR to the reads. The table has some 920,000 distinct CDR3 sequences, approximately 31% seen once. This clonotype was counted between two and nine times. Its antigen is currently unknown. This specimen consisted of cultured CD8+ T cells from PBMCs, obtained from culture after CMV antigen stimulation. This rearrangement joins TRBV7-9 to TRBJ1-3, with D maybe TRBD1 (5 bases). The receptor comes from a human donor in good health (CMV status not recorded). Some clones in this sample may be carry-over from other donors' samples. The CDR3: CASSLAGTPSSGNTIYF. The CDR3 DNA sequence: TGTGCCAGCAGCTTAGCCGGGACTCCGAGCTCTGGAAACACCATATATTTT. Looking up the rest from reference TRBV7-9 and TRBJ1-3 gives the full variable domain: DTGVSQNPRHKITKRGQNVTFRCDPISEHNRLYWYRQTLGQGPEFLTYFQNEAQLEKSRLLSDRFSAERPKGSFSTLEIQRTEQGDSAMYLCASSLAGTPSSGNTIYFGEGSWLTVV.